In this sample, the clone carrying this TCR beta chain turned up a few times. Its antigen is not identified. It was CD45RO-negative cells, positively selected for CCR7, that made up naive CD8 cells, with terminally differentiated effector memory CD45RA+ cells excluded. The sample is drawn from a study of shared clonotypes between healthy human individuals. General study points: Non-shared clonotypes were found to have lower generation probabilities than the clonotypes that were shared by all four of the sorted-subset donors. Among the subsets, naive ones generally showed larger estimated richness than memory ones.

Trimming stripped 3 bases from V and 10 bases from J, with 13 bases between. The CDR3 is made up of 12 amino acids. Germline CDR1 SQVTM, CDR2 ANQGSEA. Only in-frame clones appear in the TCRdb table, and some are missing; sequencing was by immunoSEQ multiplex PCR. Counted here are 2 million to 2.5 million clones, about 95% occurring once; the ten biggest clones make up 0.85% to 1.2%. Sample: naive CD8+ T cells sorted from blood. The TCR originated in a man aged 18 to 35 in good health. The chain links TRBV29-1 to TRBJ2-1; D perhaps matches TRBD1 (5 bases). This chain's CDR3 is CSVDSVKGEQFF. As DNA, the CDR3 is TGCAGCGTTGACAGCGTCAAGGGGGAGCAGTTCTTC.